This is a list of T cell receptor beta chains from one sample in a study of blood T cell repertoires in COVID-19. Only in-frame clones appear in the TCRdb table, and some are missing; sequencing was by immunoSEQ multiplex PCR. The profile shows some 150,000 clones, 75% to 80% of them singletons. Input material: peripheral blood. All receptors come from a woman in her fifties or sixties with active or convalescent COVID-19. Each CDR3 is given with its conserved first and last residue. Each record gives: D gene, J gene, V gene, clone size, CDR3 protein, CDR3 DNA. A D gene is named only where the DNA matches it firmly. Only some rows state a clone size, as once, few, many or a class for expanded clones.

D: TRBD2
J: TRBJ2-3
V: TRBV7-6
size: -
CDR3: CASSPGTSGGPTDTQYF
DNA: TGTGCCAGCAGCCCGGGGACTAGCGGGGGACCCACAGATACGCAGTATTTT

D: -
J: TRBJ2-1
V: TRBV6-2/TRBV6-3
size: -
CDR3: CASSQTRNEQFF
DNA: TGTGCCAGCAGTCAGACTAGAAATGAGCAGTTCTTC

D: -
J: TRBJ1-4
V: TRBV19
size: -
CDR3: CASSKQGLNEKLFF
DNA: TGTGCCAGTAGTAAACAGGGCCTTAATGAAAAACTGTTTTTT

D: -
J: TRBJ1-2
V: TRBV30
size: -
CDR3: CAWSPDSAYGYTF
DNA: TGTGCCTGGAGTCCTGACAGCGCCTATGGCTACACCTTC

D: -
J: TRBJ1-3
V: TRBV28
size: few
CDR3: CASSAGGWSGNTIYF
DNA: TGTGCCAGCAGCGCCGGAGGGTGGTCTGGAAACACCATATATTTT

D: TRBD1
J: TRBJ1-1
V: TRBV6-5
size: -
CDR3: CASMDRGRLDTEAFF
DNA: TGTGCCAGCATGGACAGGGGGCGATTGGACACTGAAGCTTTCTTT

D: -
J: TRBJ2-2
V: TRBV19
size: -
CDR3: CASSAGTRAGELFF
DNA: TGTGCCAGTAGTGCCGGCACGAGGGCCGGGGAGCTGTTTTTT

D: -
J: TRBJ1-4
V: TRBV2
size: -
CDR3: CASSDSQINEKLFF
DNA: TGTGCCAGCAGTGACAGTCAAATTAATGAAAAACTGTTTTTT

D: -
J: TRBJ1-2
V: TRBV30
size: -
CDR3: CAWEQQFPYGYTF
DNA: TGTGCCTGGGAACAGCAGTTTCCTTATGGCTACACCTTC

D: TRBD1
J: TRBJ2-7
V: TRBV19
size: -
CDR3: CASKLRDRAHEQYF
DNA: TGTGCCAGTAAATTGAGGGACAGGGCCCACGAGCAGTACTTC

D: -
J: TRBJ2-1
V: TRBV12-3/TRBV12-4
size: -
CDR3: CASSFLNNEQFF
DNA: TGTGCCAGCAGCTTTCTAAACAATGAGCAGTTCTTC

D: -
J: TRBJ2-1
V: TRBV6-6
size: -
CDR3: CASSPLEGENEQFF
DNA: TGTGCCAGCAGTCCCCTCGAAGGAGAGAATGAGCAGTTCTTC

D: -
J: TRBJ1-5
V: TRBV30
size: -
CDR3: CAWSTGYSNQPQHF
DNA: TGTGCCTGGAGTACAGGTTATAGCAATCAGCCCCAGCATTTT

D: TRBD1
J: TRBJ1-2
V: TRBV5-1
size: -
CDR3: CASSPQPGQGVDGYTF
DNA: TGCGCCAGCAGCCCTCAACCGGGACAGGGGGTGGATGGCTACACCTTC

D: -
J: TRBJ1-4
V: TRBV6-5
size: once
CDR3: CASSYSSGGNEKLFF
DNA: TGTGCCAGCAGTTACTCGAGTGGAGGGAATGAAAAACTGTTTTTT

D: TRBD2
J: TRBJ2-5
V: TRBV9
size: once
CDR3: CASSVVGLAGDETQYF
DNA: TGTGCCAGCAGCGTAGTAGGGCTAGCGGGGGATGAGACCCAGTACTTC

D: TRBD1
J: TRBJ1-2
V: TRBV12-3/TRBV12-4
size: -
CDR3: CASSTGTAPTF
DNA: TGTGCCAGCAGCACTGGGACAGCCCCCACCTTC

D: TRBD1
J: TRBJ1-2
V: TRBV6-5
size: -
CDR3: CASSFRQGPLYGYTF
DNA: TGTGCCAGCAGCTTCAGACAGGGCCCGCTATATGGCTACACCTTC

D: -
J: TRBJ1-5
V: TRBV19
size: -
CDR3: CASSGRGVGNQPQHF
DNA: TGTGCCAGTAGTGGGAGGGGCGTGGGCAATCAGCCCCAGCATTTT

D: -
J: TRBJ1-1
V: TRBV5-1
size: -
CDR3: CASSYQGSTEAFF
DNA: TGCGCCAGCAGTTATCAGGGGAGCACTGAAGCTTTCTTT

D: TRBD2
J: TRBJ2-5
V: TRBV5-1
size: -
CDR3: CASSLWGGLETQYF
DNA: TGCGCCAGCAGCTTGTGGGGGGGTTTGGAGACCCAGTACTTC

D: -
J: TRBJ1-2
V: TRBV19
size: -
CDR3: CASRRSGSNYGYTF
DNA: TGTGCCAGTCGCCGGTCAGGGTCTAACTATGGCTACACCTTC

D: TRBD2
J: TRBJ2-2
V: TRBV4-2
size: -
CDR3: CASSRGTSGSGEELFF
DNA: TGTGCCAGCAGCCGAGGGACTAGCGGGTCCGGCGAGGAGCTGTTTTTT

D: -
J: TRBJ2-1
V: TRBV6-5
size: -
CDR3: CASRNWGRGNEQFF
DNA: TGTGCCAGCAGGAATTGGGGGCGCGGGAATGAGCAGTTCTTC

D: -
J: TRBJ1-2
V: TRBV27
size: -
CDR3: CASSSNRKTNYGYTF
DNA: TGTGCCAGCAGTTCCAACAGGAAAACTAACTATGGCTACACCTTC

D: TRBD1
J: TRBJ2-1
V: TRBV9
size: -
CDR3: CASSVVGTASYNEQFF
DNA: TGTGCCAGCAGCGTAGTAGGGACAGCCTCCTACAATGAGCAGTTCTTC

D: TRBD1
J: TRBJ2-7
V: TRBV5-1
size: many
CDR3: CASSRDRQTYEQYF
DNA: TGCGCCAGCAGCCGGGACAGGCAGACCTACGAGCAGTACTTC

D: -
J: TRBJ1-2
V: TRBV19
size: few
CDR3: CASSGTHRVNYGYTF
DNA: TGTGCCAGTAGTGGGACCCACAGGGTAAACTATGGCTACACCTTC

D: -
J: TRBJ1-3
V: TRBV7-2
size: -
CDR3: CASSLDSLSGNTIYF
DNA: TGTGCCAGCAGCTTAGACTCCCTTTCTGGAAACACCATATATTTT

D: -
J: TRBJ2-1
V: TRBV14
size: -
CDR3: CASSQVQYNEQFF
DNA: TGTGCCAGCAGCCAAGTCCAATACAATGAGCAGTTCTTC

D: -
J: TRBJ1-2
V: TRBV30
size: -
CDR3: CAWSPLRERINYGYTF
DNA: TGTGCCTGGAGTCCCCTCCGAGAGCGAATAAACTATGGCTACACCTTC

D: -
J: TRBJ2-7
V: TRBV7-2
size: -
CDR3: CASSLGRGDEQYF
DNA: TGTGCCAGCAGCTTAGGGCGGGGTGACGAGCAGTACTTC

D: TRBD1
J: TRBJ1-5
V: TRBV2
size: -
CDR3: CASSRGQGDNQPQHF
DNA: TGTGCCAGCAGTCGAGGACAGGGGGACAATCAGCCCCAGCATTTT

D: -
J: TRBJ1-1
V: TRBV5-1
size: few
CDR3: CASSLAWGGPEAFF
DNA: TGCGCCAGCAGCTTGGCCTGGGGAGGCCCTGAAGCTTTCTTT

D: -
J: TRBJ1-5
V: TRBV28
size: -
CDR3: CASSLWSNHLNQPQHF
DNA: TGTGCCAGCAGTTTATGGAGCAATCATTTAAATCAGCCCCAGCATTTT

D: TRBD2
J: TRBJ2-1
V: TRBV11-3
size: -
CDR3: CASSLAGLAGGGGNEQFF
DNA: TGTGCCAGCAGCTTAGCAGGACTAGCGGGAGGAGGCGGAAATGAGCAGTTCTTC

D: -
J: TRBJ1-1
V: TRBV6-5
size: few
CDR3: CASRVAIDLEAFF
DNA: TGTGCCAGCAGGGTAGCCATAGATCTTGAAGCTTTCTTT

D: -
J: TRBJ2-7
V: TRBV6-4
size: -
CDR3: CASSDSNNGSYEQYF
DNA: TGTGCCAGCAGTGACTCGAATAACGGCTCCTACGAGCAGTACTTC

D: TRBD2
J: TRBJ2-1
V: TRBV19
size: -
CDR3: CASSMELARNEQFF
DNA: TGTGCCAGTAGTATGGAACTAGCGAGGAATGAGCAGTTCTTC

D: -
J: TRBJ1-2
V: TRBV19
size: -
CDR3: CASSIEQNYGYTF
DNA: TGTGCCAGTAGTATAGAACAGAACTATGGCTACACCTTC

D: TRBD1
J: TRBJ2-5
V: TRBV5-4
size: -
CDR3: CASNQGQAQETQYF
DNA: TGTGCCAGCAACCAAGGACAGGCGCAAGAGACCCAGTACTTC